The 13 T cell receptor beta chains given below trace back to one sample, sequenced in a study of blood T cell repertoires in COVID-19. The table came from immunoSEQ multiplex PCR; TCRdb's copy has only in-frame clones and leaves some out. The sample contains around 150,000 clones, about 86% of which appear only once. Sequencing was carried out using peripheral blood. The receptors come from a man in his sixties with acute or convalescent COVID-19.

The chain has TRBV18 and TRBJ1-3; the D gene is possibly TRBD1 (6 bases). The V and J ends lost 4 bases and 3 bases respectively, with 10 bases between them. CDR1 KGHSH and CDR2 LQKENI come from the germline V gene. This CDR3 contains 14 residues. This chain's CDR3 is CASSQSGDGNTIYF. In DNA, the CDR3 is TGTGCCAGCTCACAATCAGGGGATGGAAACACCATATATTTT. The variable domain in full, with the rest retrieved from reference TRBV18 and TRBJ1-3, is NAGVMQNPRHLVRRRGQEARLRCSPMKGHSHVYWYRQLPEEGLKFMVYLQKENIIDESGMPKERFSAEFPKEGPSILRIQQVVRGDSAAYFCASSQSGDGNTIYFGEGSWLTVV.

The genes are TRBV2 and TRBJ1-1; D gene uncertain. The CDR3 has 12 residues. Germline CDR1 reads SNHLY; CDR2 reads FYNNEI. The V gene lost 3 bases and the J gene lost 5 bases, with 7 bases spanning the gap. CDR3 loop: CASSEMATEAFF. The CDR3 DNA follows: TGTGCCAGCAGTGAGATGGCAACTGAAGCTTTCTTT.

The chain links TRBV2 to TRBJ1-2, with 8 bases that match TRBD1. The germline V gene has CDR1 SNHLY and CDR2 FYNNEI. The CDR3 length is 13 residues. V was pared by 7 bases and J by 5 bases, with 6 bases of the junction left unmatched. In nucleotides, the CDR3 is TGTGCCAGCACCGGACAGGGTAATTATGGCTACACCTTC. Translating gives CASTGQGNYGYTF.

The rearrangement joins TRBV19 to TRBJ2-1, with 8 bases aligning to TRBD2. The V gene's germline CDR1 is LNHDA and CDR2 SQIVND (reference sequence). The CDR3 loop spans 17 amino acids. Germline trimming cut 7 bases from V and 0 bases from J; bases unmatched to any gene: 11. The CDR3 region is CASTSPLAGGSYNEQFF. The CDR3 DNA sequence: TGTGCCAGTACGTCCCCCCTAGCGGGCGGCTCCTACAATGAGCAGTTCTTC.

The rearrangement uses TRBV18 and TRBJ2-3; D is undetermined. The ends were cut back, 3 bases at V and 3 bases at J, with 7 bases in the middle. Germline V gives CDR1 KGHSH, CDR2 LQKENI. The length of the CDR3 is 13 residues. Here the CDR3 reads CASSPIGTDTQYF. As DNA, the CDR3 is TGTGCCAGCTCACCCATCGGGACAGATACGCAGTATTTT.

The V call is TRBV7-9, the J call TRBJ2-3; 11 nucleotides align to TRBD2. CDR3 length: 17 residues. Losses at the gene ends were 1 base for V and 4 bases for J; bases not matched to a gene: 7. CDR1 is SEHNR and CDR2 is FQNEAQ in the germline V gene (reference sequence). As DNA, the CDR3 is TGTGCCAGCAGCTTAGGTAGCGGGAGGGCCATGGCAGATACGCAGTATTTT. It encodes CASSLGSGRAMADTQYF.

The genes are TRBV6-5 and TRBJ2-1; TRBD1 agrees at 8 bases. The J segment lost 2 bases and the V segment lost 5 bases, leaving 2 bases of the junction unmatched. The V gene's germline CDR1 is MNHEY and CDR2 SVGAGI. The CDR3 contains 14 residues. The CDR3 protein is CASSPTGAYNEQFF. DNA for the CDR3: TGTGCCAGCAGTCCGACAGGGGCCTACAATGAGCAGTTCTTC.

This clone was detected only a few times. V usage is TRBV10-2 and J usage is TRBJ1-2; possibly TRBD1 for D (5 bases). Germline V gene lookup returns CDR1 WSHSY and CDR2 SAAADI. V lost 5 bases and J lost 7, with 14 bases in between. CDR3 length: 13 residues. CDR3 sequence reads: CASSTMGEGGYTF. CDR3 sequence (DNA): TGCGCCAGCAGTACCATGGGGGAGGGTGGCTACACCTTC.

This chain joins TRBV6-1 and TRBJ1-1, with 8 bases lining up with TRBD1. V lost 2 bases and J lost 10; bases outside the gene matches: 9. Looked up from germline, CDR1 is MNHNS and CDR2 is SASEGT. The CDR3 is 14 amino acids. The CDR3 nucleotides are TGTGCCAGCAGTGAACAGGGGGCTCGTGTAGGAGCTTTCTTT. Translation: CASSEQGARVGAFF.

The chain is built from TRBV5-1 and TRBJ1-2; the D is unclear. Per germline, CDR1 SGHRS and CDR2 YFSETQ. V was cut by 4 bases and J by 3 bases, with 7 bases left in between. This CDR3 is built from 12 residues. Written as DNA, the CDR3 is TGCGCCAGCAGCCGGGGAGACTATGGCTACACCTTC. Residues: CASSRGDYGYTF.

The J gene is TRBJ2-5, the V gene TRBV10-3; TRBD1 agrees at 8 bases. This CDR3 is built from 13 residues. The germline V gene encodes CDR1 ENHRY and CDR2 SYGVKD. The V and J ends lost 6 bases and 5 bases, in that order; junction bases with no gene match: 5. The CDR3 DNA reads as TGTGCCATCAGCCCCAACAGGGGGGAGACCCAGTACTTC. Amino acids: CAISPNRGETQYF.

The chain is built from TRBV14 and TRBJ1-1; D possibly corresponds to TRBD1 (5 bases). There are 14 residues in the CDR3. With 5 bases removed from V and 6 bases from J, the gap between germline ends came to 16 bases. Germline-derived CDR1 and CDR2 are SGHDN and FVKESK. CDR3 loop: CASSSSGSASEAFF. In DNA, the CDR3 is TGTGCCAGCAGCTCCTCAGGGTCGGCTTCTGAAGCTTTCTTT.

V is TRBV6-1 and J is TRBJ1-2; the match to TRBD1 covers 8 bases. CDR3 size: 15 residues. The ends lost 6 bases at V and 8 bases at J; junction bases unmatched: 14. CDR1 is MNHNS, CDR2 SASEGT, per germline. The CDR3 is CASSSRDRKKIGYTF. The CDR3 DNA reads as TGTGCCAGCAGCTCCCGGGACAGGAAAAAAATCGGCTACACCTTC.